Sequencing of this T cell receptor (beta chain) was carried out in a study of T cells after yellow fever vaccination. About the research overall: Those fractions that held only low numbers of cells were prepared using the SMART-Seq v4 Ultra Low Input RNA kit.

TCRdb re-called the 5' RACE reads through MiXCR, storing one row per CDR3 protein. The sample holds about 96,000 distinct CDR3 sequences, about 8.4% seen once. Many counts were recorded for this clonotype. CDR3 size: 13 residues. Between the trimmed V and J ends, which lost 1 base and 4 bases, there was a span of 8 bases. Germline loops: CDR1 SGHTA, CDR2 FQGNSA. V usage is TRBV7-2 and J usage is TRBJ2-7; D may be TRBD2 (5 bases). This specimen consisted of CD8+ T cells not binding an NS4B(214-222) dextramer, sorted from PBMCs, obtained more than 13 days after the first yellow fever vaccination. The sequence came from a man aged 18 to 30 who received the YFV17D yellow fever vaccine. CDR3 nucleotide sequence: TGTGCCAGCAGCTTAGTGGACTCGTACGAGCAGTACTTC. Its translation: CASSLVDSYEQYF.